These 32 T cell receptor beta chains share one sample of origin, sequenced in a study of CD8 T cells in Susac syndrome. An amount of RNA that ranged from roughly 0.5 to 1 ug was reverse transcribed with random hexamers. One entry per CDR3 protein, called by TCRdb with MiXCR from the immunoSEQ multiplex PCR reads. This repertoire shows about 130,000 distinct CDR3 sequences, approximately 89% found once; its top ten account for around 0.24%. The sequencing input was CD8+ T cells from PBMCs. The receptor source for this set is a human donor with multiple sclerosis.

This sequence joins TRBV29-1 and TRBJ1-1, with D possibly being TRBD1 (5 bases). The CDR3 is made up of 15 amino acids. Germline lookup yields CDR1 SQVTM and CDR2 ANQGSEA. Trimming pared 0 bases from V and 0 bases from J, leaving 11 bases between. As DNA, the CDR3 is TGCAGCGTTGAAGACGGAGGACAAATGAACACTGAAGCTTTCTTT. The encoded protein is CSVEDGGQMNTEAFF.

Written as DNA, the CDR3 is TGCGCCAGCAGAAGAGGGACTAGCGGGAGCGCGAGCACAGATACGCAGTATTTT. This gives the protein CASRRGTSGSASTDTQYF. This sequence joins TRBV5-1 and TRBJ2-3, with 14 bases that match TRBD2. Losses at the gene ends were 5 bases for V and 0 bases for J; bases not matched to a gene: 8. The germline gives CDR1 SGHRS, CDR2 YFSETQ. The CDR3 sequence is 18 residues long.

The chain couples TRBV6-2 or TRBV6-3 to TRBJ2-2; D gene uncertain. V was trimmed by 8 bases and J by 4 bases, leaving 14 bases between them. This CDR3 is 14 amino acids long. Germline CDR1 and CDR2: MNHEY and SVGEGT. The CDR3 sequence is CASFKRDSTGELFF. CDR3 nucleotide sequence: TGTGCCAGCTTTAAAAGGGATAGCACCGGGGAGCTGTTTTTT.

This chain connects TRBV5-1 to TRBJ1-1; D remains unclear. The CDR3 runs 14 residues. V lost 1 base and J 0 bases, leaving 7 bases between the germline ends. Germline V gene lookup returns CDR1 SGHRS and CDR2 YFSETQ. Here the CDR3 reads CASSLSGMNTEAFF. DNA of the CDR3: TGCGCCAGCAGCTTGTCGGGGATGAACACTGAAGCTTTCTTT.

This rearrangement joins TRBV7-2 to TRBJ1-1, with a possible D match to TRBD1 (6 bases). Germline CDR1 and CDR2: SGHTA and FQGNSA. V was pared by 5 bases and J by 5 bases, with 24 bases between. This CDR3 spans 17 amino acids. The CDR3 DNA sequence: TGTGCCAGCAGCCCTCTGATTCACCAGGGGCGGGGGACTGAAGCTTTCTTT. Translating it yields CASSPLIHQGRGTEAFF.

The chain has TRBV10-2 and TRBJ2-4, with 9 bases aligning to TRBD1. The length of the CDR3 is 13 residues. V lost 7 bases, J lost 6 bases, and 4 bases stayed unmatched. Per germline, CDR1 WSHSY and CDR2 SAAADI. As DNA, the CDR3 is TGCGCCAGCACCGAGGACAGGGGAAACATTCAGTACTTC. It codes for CASTEDRGNIQYF.

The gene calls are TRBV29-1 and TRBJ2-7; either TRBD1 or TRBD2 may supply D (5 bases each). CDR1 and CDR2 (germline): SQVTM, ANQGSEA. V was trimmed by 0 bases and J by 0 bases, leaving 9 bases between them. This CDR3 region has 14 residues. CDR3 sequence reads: CSVEESGSSYEQYF. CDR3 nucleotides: TGCAGCGTTGAAGAATCAGGGAGCTCCTACGAGCAGTACTTC.

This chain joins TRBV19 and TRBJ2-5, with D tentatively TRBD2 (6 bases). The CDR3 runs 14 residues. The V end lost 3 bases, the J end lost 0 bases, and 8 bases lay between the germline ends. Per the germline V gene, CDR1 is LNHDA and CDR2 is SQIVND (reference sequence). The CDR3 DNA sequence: TGTGCCAGTAGTATCCGGGACTACCAAGAGACCCAGTACTTC. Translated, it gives CASSIRDYQETQYF.

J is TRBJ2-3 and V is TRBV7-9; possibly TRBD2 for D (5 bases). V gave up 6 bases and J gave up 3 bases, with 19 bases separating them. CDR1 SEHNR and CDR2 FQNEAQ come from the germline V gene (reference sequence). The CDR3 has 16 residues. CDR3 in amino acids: CASRPKGERWTDTQYF. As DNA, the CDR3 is TGTGCCAGCAGACCAAAGGGAGAACGGTGGACAGATACGCAGTATTTT.

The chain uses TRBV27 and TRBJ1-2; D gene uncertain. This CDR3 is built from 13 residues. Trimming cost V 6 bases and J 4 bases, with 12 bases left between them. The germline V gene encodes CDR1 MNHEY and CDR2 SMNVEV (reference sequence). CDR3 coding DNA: TGTGCCAGCAGCCCGGCCGGGCCCTATGGCTACACCTTC. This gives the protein CASSPAGPYGYTF.

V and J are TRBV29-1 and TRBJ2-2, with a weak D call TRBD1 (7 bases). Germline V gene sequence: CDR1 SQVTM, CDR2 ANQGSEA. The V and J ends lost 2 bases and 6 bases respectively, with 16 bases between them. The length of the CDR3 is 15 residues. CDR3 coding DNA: TGCAGCGTTGAATCGGTGGAGGGGGCGGCCGGGGAGCTGTTTTTT. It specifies CSVESVEGAAGELFF.

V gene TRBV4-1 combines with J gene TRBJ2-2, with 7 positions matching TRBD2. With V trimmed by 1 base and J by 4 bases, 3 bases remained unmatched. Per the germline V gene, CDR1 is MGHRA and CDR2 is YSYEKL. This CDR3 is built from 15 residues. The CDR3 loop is CASSQASGITGELFF. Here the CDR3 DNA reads TGCGCCAGCAGCCAAGCCAGCGGGATCACCGGGGAGCTGTTTTTT.

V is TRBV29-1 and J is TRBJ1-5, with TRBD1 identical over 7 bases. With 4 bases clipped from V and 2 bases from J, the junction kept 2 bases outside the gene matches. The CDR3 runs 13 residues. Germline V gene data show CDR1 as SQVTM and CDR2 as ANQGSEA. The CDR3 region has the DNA TGCAGCGTTGGGGACAGAGGCAATCAGCCCCAGCATTTT. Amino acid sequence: CSVGDRGNQPQHF.

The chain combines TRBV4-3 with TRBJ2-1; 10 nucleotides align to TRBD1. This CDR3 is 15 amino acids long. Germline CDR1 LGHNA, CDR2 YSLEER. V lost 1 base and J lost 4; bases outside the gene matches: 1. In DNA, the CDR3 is TGCGCCAGCAGCCAAGGGACAGGGGGATACAATGAGCAGTTCTTC. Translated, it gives CASSQGTGGYNEQFF.

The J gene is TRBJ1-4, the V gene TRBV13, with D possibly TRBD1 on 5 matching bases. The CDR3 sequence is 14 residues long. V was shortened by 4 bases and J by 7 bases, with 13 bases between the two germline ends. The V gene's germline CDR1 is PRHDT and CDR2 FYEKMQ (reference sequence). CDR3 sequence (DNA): TGTGCCAGCAGCTCCAGCCAGGGATCTGAAAAACTGTTTTTT. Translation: CASSSSQGSEKLFF.

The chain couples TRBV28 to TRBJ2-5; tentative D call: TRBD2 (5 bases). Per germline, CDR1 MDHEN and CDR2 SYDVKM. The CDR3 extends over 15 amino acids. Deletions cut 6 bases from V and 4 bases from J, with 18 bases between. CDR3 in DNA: TGTGCCAGCAGCCCGCTGGCGGGCGCCCCAGAGACCCAGTACTTC. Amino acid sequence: CASSPLAGAPETQYF. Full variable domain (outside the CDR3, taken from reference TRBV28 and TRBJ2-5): DVKVTQSSRYLVKRTGEKVFLECVQDMDHENMFWYRQDPGLGLRLIYFSYDVKMKEKGDIPEGYSVSREKKERFSLILESASTNQTSMYLCASSPLAGAPETQYFGPGTRLLVL.

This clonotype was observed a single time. CDR3 sequence reads: CASSQAGSLHYGYTF. The CDR3 DNA is TGTGCCAGCAGCCAAGCAGGGAGCCTCCACTATGGCTACACCTTC. V and J are TRBV3-1 and TRBJ1-2; possibly TRBD1 for D (5 bases). Germline CDR1 LGHDT, CDR2 YNNKEL (reference sequence). This CDR3 is 15 amino acids long. The ends were cut back, 1 base at V and 3 bases at J, with 12 bases in the middle.

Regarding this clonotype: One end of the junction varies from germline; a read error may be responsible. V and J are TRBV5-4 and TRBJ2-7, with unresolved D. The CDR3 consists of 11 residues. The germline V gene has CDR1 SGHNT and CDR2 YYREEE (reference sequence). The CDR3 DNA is TGTGCCAGCAGCTCAGCCTACGAGCAGTGCTTC. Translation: CASSSAYEQCF.

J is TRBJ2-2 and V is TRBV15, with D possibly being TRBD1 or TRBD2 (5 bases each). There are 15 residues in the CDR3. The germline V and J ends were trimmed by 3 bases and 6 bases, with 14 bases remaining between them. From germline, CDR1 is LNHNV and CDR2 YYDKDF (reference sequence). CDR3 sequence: CATSSLMGVAGELFF. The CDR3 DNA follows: TGTGCCACCAGCAGTCTAATGGGGGTCGCCGGGGAGCTGTTTTTT.

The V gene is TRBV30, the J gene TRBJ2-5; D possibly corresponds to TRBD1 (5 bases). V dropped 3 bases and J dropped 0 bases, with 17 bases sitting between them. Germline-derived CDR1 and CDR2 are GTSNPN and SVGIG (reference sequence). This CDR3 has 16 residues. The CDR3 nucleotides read TGTGCCTGGAGCGTTCAGGACACCTTCCACCAAGAGACCCAGTACTTC. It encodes CAWSVQDTFHQETQYF.

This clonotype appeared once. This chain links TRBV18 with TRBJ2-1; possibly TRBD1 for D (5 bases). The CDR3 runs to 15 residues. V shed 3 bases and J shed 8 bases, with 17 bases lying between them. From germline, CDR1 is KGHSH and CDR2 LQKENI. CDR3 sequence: CASSPEISQADEQFF. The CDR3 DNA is TGTGCCAGCTCACCGGAAATCTCACAGGCGGATGAGCAGTTCTTC. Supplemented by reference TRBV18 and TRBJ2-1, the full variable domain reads NAGVMQNPRHLVRRRGQEARLRCSPMKGHSHVYWYRQLPEEGLKFMVYLQKENIIDESGMPKERFSAEFPKEGPSILRIQQVVRGDSAAYFCASSPEISQADEQFFGPGTRLTVL.

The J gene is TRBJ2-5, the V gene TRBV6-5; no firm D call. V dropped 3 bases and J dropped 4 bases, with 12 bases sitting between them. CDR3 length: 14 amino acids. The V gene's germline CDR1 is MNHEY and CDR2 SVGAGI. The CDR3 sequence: CASSYVWDRETQYF. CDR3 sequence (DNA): TGTGCCAGCAGTTATGTCTGGGATCGAGAGACCCAGTACTTC.

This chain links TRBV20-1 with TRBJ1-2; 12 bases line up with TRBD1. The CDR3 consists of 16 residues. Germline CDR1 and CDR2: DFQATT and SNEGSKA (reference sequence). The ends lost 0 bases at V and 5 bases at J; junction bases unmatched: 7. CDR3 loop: CSARDLTGQGAYGYTF. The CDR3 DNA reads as TGCAGTGCTAGAGACCTTACGGGACAGGGGGCGTATGGCTACACCTTC.

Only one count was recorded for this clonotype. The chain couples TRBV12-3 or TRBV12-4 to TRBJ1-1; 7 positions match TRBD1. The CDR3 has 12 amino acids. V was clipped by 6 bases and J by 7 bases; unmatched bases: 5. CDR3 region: CASSAGQVEAFF. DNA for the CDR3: TGTGCCAGCAGCGCAGGACAGGTTGAAGCTTTCTTT.

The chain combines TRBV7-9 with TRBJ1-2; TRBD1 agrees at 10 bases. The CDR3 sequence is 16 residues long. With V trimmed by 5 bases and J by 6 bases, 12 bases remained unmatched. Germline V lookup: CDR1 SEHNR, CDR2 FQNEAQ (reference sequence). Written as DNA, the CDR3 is TGTGCCAGCAGCATAAACGCGGGACAGGGGTTCGATGGCTACACCTTC. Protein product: CASSINAGQGFDGYTF.

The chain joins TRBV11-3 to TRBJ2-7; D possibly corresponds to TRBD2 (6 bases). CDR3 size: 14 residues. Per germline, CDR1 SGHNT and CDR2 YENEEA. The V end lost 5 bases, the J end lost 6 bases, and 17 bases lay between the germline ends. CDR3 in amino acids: CASSPGTSPGEQYF. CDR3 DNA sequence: TGTGCCAGCAGCCCCGGGACTTCCCCGGGCGAGCAGTACTTC.

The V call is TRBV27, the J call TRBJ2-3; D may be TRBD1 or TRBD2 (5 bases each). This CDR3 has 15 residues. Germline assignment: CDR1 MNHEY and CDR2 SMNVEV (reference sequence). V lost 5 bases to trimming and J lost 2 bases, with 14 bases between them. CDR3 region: CASSGPGRYTDTQYF. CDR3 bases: TGTGCCAGCAGTGGGCCGGGACGATACACAGATACGCAGTATTTT.

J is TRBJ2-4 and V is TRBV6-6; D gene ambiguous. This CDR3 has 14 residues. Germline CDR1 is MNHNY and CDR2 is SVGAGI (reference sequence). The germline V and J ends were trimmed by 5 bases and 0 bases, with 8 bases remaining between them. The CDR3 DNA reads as TGTGCCAGCAGTGGTCCGCTAGCCAAAAACATTCAGTACTTC. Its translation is CASSGPLAKNIQYF.

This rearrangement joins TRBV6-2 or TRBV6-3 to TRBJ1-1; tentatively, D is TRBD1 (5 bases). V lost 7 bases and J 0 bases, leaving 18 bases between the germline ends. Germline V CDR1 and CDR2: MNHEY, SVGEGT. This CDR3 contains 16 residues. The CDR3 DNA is TGTGCCAGCAACCCTCTGGGGAGGGGAATGAACACTGAAGCTTTCTTT. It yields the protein CASNPLGRGMNTEAFF.

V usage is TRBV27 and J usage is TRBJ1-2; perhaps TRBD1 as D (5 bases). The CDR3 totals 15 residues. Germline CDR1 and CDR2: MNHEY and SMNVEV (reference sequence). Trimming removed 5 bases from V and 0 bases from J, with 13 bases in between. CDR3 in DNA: TGTGCCAGCAGTAAACATCAGGGACCTAACTATGGCTACACCTTC. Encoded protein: CASSKHQGPNYGYTF.

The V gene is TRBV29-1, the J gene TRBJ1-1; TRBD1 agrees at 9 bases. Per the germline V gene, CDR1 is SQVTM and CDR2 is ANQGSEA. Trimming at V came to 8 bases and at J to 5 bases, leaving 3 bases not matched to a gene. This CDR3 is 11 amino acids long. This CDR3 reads CSSTGGTEAFF. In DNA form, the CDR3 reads TGCAGCTCGACAGGGGGTACTGAAGCTTTCTTT.

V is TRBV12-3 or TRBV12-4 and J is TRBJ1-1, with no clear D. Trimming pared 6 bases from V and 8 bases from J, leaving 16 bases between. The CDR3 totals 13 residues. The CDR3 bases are TGTGCCAGCAGGGACGTTCCGGGCTCAGAAGCTTTCTTT. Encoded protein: CASRDVPGSEAFF.